The 27 T cell receptor beta chains given below trace back to one sample, sequenced in a study of T cell repertoires in cytomegalovirus infection (dated by TCRdb to between 2017 and 2020). The data were produced on an Illumina HiSeq 1500. TCRdb reanalyzed the raw reads on its own, using fastp at Q25 for trimming and MiXCR for clone calling, and kept in-frame beta chains. Under each unique CDR3 protein, matching rows form one entry showing the most common genes and DNA. Here the sample has some 920,000 distinct CDR3 sequences; 31% occur a single time. The ten largest clones represent more than 12% of the sample. The treatment or condition label corresponds to: in vitro stimulation with specific CMV peptide epitopes to enrich CMV-specific T cells. No antigen has been assigned to these receptors. Sample: cultured CD8+ T cells from PBMCs, taken from culture after CMV antigen stimulation. The receptor set was obtained from a human donor in good health (CMV status not recorded). Some clones in this sample may be carry-over from other donors' samples.

This clonotype was seen only a few times. The rearrangement links TRBV6-1 to TRBJ1-1; 7 bases line up with TRBD1. The CDR3 covers 13 residues. CDR1 and CDR2 from the germline V gene are MNHNS and SASEGT. Trimming removed 10 bases from V and 4 bases from J; junction bases left unmatched: 9. The CDR3 reads CANDRVQCTEAFF. Here the CDR3 DNA reads TGTGCCAATGACAGGGTTCAATGCACTGAAGCTTTCTTT.

There are a few counts of this clonotype. The chain employs TRBV29-1 and TRBJ1-1, with D hard to call. There are 10 residues in the CDR3. Trimming removed 5 bases at V and 4 bases at J, with 5 bases between. From germline, CDR1 is SQVTM and CDR2 ANQGSEA. CDR3 bases: TGCAGCGTTCGGGGCACTGAAGCTTTCTTT. This encodes CSVRGTEAFF.

V gene TRBV27 combines with J gene TRBJ2-7; D perhaps matches TRBD2 (6 bases). The CDR3 consists of 14 residues. Per germline, CDR1 MNHEY and CDR2 SMNVEV (reference sequence). Trimming removed 6 bases at V and 6 bases at J, with 18 bases between. The CDR3 region has the DNA TGTGCCAGCAGCCCGATATTGGGGGGACGCGAGCAGTACGTC. Its translation: CASSPILGGREQYV.

A word on this clonotype: The junction does not match germline at one end; this may be a read error. This rearrangement joins TRBV12-3 or TRBV12-4 to TRBJ2-5; 8 bases are shared with TRBD1. The CDR3 covers 16 residues. The chain's CDR3 is CTSSLRRGPGQETQYF. In DNA, the CDR3 is TGTACCAGCAGTTTACGCAGGGGGCCGGGGCAAGAGACCCAGTACTTC.

The gene calls are TRBV2 and TRBJ1-1; D uncertain. Per the germline V gene, CDR1 is SNHLY and CDR2 is FYNNEI. CDR3 size: 14 residues. Deletions cut 4 bases from V and 0 bases from J, with 9 bases between. The CDR3 spells CASSGRTLNTEAFF. The CDR3 DNA is TGTGCCAGCAGTGGGCGGACGCTGAACACTGAAGCTTTCTTT.

The chain uses TRBV10-3 and TRBJ2-7; tentative D call: TRBD1 (5 bases). Trimming took off 10 bases at V and 1 base at J, with 11 bases between the two ends. The length of the CDR3 is 12 residues. Germline V gene sequence: CDR1 ENHRY, CDR2 SYGVKD. CDR3 protein: CATQQESYEQYF. DNA for the CDR3: TGTGCCACTCAACAGGAATCCTACGAGCAGTACTTC.

V usage is TRBV7-9 and J usage is TRBJ2-2, with D unclear. The CDR3 totals 11 residues. The germline V and J ends were trimmed by 2 bases and 11 bases, with 6 bases remaining between them. CDR1 and CDR2 (germline): SEHNR, FQNEAQ (reference sequence). The CDR3: CASSLTAELFF. CDR3 nucleotide sequence: TGTGCCAGCAGCTTAACCGCTGAGCTGTTTTTT.

This clonotype was detected ten times or more. The V call is TRBV7-2, the J call TRBJ2-7, with D perhaps matching TRBD1 (5 bases). The CDR3 spans 14 residues. V was clipped by 0 bases and J by 4 bases, with 10 bases between them. Germline loops: CDR1 SGHTA, CDR2 FQGNSA. As DNA, the CDR3 is TGTGCCAGCAGCTTAGCGGGGCCTATTTACGAGCAGTACTTC. This translates into CASSLAGPIYEQYF.

This clonotype was counted a few times. V and J are TRBV27 and TRBJ2-1, with D unresolved. This CDR3 spans 14 amino acids. Looked up from germline, CDR1 is MNHEY and CDR2 is SMNVEV (reference sequence). V dropped 5 bases and J dropped 7 bases, with 15 bases sitting between them. The CDR3 spells CASSLTGLENEQFF. The CDR3 DNA reads TGTGCCAGCAGTCTTACTGGTTTGGAGAATGAGCAGTTCTTC.

This clonotype was counted a few times. The rearrangement links TRBV6-5 to TRBJ2-7; 7 bases line up with TRBD1. CDR1 and CDR2 (germline): MNHEY, SVGAGI. The junction had 7 bases not matched to a gene; V was cut back by 6 bases and J by 2 bases. This CDR3 is 14 amino acids long. CDR3: CASRTVGQPYEQYF. The CDR3 DNA reads as TGTGCCAGCAGAACTGTGGGACAGCCCTACGAGCAGTACTTC.

The chain links TRBV27 to TRBJ2-1; no clear D. Trimming left V 4 bases short and J 0 bases short, with 10 bases between. CDR3 size: 15 residues. Germline V CDR1 and CDR2: MNHEY, SMNVEV (reference sequence). CDR3 nucleotide sequence: TGTGCCAGCAGTTCCGTTAAAGCCTCCTACAATGAGCAGTTCTTC. Translation: CASSSVKASYNEQFF.

The CDR3 region is CASSPGRPNEKLFF. CDR3 coding DNA: TGTGCCAGCAGCCCGGGACGGCCAAATGAAAAACTGTTTTTT. The chain recombines TRBV5-6 with TRBJ1-4, with a possible D match to TRBD1 (5 bases). V lost 4 bases, J lost 5 bases, and 12 bases lay in between. Germline V gene data show CDR1 as SGHDT and CDR2 as YYEEEE. CDR3 length: 14 amino acids.

V and J are TRBV5-4 and TRBJ2-5; D remains ambiguous. Germline CDR1 reads SGHNT; CDR2 reads YYREEE (reference sequence). Trimming took 3 bases from V and 5 from J, leaving 8 bases between them. This CDR3 is built from 12 residues. Here the CDR3 reads CASSWYRETQYF. As DNA, the CDR3 is TGTGCCAGCAGCTGGTACCGGGAGACCCAGTACTTC. The whole variable domain, remainder taken from reference TRBV5-4 and TRBJ2-5, is ETGVTQSPTHLIKTRGQQVTLRCSSQSGHNTVSWYQQALGQGPQFIFQYYREEENGRGNFPPRFSGLQFPNYSSELNVNALELDDSALYLCASSWYRETQYFGPGTRLLVL.

This clonotype was seen more than once but under ten times. The chain joins TRBV3-1 to TRBJ1-5; 7 bases match TRBD1. Germline CDR1 LGHDT, CDR2 YNNKEL (reference sequence). The ends lost 4 bases at V and 3 bases at J; junction bases unmatched: 6. This CDR3 is 15 amino acids long. The CDR3 DNA reads as TGTGCCAGCAGCCTAGGACAGGCTGACAATCAGCCCCAGCATTTT. It specifies CASSLGQADNQPQHF.

The chain recombines TRBV27 with TRBJ1-1; D is unresolved. The V end lost 6 bases, the J end lost 1 base, and 21 bases lay between the germline ends. From germline, CDR1 is MNHEY and CDR2 SMNVEV (reference sequence). This CDR3 comprises 17 residues. CDR3 sequence: CASSRKPNPASNTEAFF. CDR3 nucleotide sequence: TGTGCCAGCAGCCGAAAGCCGAACCCCGCTTCGAACACTGAAGCTTTCTTT.

The chain couples TRBV15 to TRBJ1-2, with 7 bases aligning to TRBD1. Germline trimming cut 3 bases from V and 2 bases from J; bases unmatched to any gene: 12. The germline V gene has CDR1 LNHNV and CDR2 YYDKDF (reference sequence). The CDR3 spans 17 residues. CDR3 residues: CATSSSPGTVTNYGYTF. CDR3 in DNA: TGTGCCACCAGCAGTTCCCCCGGGACAGTGACCAACTATGGCTACACCTTC.

This clonotype was detected only a few times. The chain carries TRBV6-6 and TRBJ2-5; no definite D call. V was cut by 2 bases and J by 0 bases, with 16 bases left in between. Germline CDR1 reads MNHNY; CDR2 reads SVGAGI (reference sequence). The CDR3 is 17 amino acids. As DNA, the CDR3 is TGTGCCAGCAGTTACGGGCCCGATTATGGAAACCAAGAGACCCAGTACTTC. It yields the protein CASSYGPDYGNQETQYF.

This clonotype appeared a few times. The rearrangement links TRBV7-8 to TRBJ2-7, with D possibly matching TRBD2 (6 bases). CDR1 is SGHVS and CDR2 is FQNEAQ in the germline V gene. The CDR3 extends over 13 amino acids. V was trimmed by 5 bases and J by 5 bases, leaving 13 bases between them. The DNA of the CDR3 is TGTGCCAGCAGCCTGGCGGGGTACCACGAGCAGTACGTC. It encodes CASSLAGYHEQYV.

This clonotype turned up a few times. V is TRBV7-6 and J is TRBJ2-1; 13 nucleotides match TRBD2. V gave up 5 bases and J gave up 6 bases; unmatched junction bases: 7. The CDR3 loop spans 16 amino acids. The germline gives CDR1 SGHVS, CDR2 FNYEAQ. CDR3 sequence: CASSQAGTSGVNEQFF. CDR3 in DNA: TGTGCCAGCAGCCAAGCCGGGACTAGCGGGGTCAATGAGCAGTTCTTC.

This clonotype was seen only a few times. The chain couples TRBV7-9 to TRBJ1-2; D might be TRBD1 (5 bases). CDR1 SEHNR and CDR2 FQNEAQ come from the germline V gene (reference sequence). There are 18 residues in the CDR3. Deletions cut 0 bases from V and 7 bases from J, with 24 bases between. This CDR3 reads CASSLAHLQVPQEGGYTF. The CDR3 DNA is TGTGCCAGCAGCTTAGCCCACCTACAGGTTCCCCAGGAGGGTGGCTACACCTTC.

This clonotype turned up a few times. The chain links TRBV7-9 to TRBJ1-4; D gene unclear. Germline CDR1 SEHNR, CDR2 FQNEAQ (reference sequence). The CDR3 length is 13 residues. Trimming stripped 5 bases from V and 8 bases from J, with 12 bases between. The chain's CDR3 is CASSPRAEEKLFF. CDR3 in DNA: TGTGCCAGCAGCCCAAGGGCGGAGGAAAAACTGTTTTTT.

This rearrangement joins TRBV12-3 or TRBV12-4 to TRBJ1-6; D is possibly TRBD1 (6 bases). V gave up 10 bases and J gave up 8 bases, with 21 bases separating them. CDR3 length: 15 residues. CDR3 coding DNA: TGTGCCAACAGCCAACTCGGGGGCGGGTATTCACCCCTCCACTTT. It yields the protein CANSQLGGGYSPLHF.

CDR3 sequence: CASSLQVYEQYF. For the CDR3, the DNA is TGTGCCAGCAGTTTACAAGTCTACGAGCAGTACTTC. J is TRBJ2-7 and V is TRBV12-3 or TRBV12-4; no reliable D call. Trimming shortened V by 2 bases and J by 3 bases, and 5 bases separated the two germline ends. This CDR3 spans 12 amino acids.

The genes are TRBV7-8 and TRBJ1-4; possible D gene TRBD1, 6 bases. The germline V gene encodes CDR1 SGHVS and CDR2 FQNEAQ. This CDR3 has 15 amino acids. Trimming removed 5 bases at V and 8 bases at J, with 18 bases between. Written as DNA, the CDR3 is TGTGCCAGCAGCCAAAAGGCGGGGGGCGGGGAAAAACTGTTTTTT. Protein sequence: CASSQKAGGGEKLFF.

In its sample, this clonotype was seen once. As the CDR3 is not closed by the conserved phenylalanine or tryptophan, this likely results from a read error. The chain uses TRBV7-9 and TRBJ2-3; perhaps D is TRBD1 or TRBD2 (6 bases each). The CDR3 sequence is 15 residues long. V was pared by 5 bases and J by 0 bases, with 12 bases between. Per germline, CDR1 SEHNR and CDR2 FQNEAQ (reference sequence). CDR3 region: CASSRGGRSTDTQYL. The CDR3 nucleotides are TGTGCCAGCAGCCGAGGGGGGAGGAGCACAGATACGCAGTATTTG.

The genes are TRBV15 and TRBJ1-2; 9 bases are shared with TRBD1. Per germline, CDR1 LNHNV and CDR2 YYDKDF (reference sequence). The CDR3 length is 13 residues. Trimming at V came to 7 bases and at J to 7 bases, leaving 7 bases not matched to a gene. The CDR3 DNA reads as TGTGCCACCAAGTCGGGACAGGGATTTGGCTACACCTTC. The encoded protein is CATKSGQGFGYTF.

This clonotype showed up just a few times. The J gene is TRBJ2-7, the V gene TRBV2; TRBD1 matches 9 bases. The CDR3 sequence is 15 residues long. V was pared by 2 bases and J by 1 base, with 3 bases of the junction left unmatched. Germline CDR1 SNHLY, CDR2 FYNNEI. The CDR3 sequence: CASSEPGQGSYEQYF. The CDR3 DNA sequence: TGTGCCAGCAGTGAACCGGGACAGGGATCCTACGAGCAGTACTTC.